Presented here are 11 T cell receptor beta chains from one specimen sequenced in a study of lymphopenia after photon versus proton radiotherapy. Assay used: immunoSEQ multiplex PCR; TCRdb lists only in-frame clones, some missing. The profile shows 150,000 to 200,000 clones, approximately 86% of them singletons. Sequenced material: peripheral blood, taken from a patient treated with photon-based radiotherapy. The receptor set was obtained from a man aged 45-65 years with gastric cancer.

V gene TRBV9 combines with J gene TRBJ2-5; TRBD2 matches 9 bases. Trimming removed 0 bases from V and 2 bases from J; junction bases left unmatched: 8. The CDR3 runs to 17 residues. Germline values: CDR1 SGDLS, CDR2 YYNGEE. CDR3 protein: CASSVAFNSGGQETQYF. The DNA for the CDR3 is TGTGCCAGCAGCGTAGCTTTTAATAGCGGGGGACAAGAGACCCAGTACTTC.

The chain has TRBV5-1 and TRBJ2-5, with 7 bases aligning to TRBD2. Germline V CDR1 and CDR2: SGHRS, YFSETQ. CDR3 length: 14 amino acids. V was pared by 3 bases and J by 5 bases, with 7 bases of the junction left unmatched. The CDR3 DNA reads as TGCGCCAGCAGCTCCTCTAGCGGAGGGGAGACCCAGTACTTC. Residues: CASSSSSGGETQYF.

The chain carries TRBV6-5 and TRBJ2-3, with 9 nucleotides matching TRBD2. V lost 2 bases to trimming and J lost 8 bases; unmatched junction nucleotides: 11. This CDR3 has 16 amino acids. Germline loops: CDR1 MNHEY, CDR2 SVGAGI. Here the CDR3 reads CASSYTGVAGEGTQYF. The CDR3 nucleotides read TGTGCCAGCAGTTACACGGGGGTAGCGGGAGAGGGTACGCAGTATTTT.

This clone was counted between two and nine times. The chain is built from TRBV4-1 and TRBJ2-5; a weak D match, TRBD1 (6 bases). In germline, CDR1 is MGHRA, CDR2 YSYEKL. V was trimmed by 6 bases and J by 3 bases, leaving 8 bases between them. This CDR3 comprises 12 residues. CDR3 nucleotides: TGCGCCAGCAGGGGGACAAAAGAGACCCAGTACTTC. Translating it yields CASRGTKETQYF.

The genes are TRBV6-6 and TRBJ1-4; 7 positions agree with TRBD1. Looked up from germline, CDR1 is MNHNY and CDR2 is SVGAGI (reference sequence). CDR3 length: 15 amino acids. V was clipped by 4 bases and J by 8 bases; unmatched bases: 10. CDR3: CASSLTPGTDEKLFF. The CDR3 DNA is TGTGCCAGCAGTTTAACTCCCGGGACAGACGAAAAACTGTTTTTT.

The DNA of the CDR3 is TGCGCCAGCAGTCCAGAGTCCCTTGGCTACACCTTC. Amino acid sequence: CASSPESLGYTF. The V gene is TRBV5-1, the J gene TRBJ1-2; the D is unclear. Trimming shortened V by 5 bases and J by 7 bases, and 12 bases separated the two germline ends. Germline CDR1 is SGHRS and CDR2 is YFSETQ. The CDR3 sequence is 12 residues long.

In this sample, this clone turned up a few times. The chain uses TRBV7-6 and TRBJ2-6; D gene uncertain. Trimming removed 1 base at V and 1 base at J, with 5 bases between. The CDR3 length is 15 residues. Germline V gives CDR1 SGHVS, CDR2 FNYEAQ. This CDR3 is CASSLEGSGANVLTF. CDR3 DNA sequence: TGTGCCAGCAGCTTAGAAGGGTCTGGGGCCAACGTCCTGACTTTC.

The V gene is TRBV30, the J gene TRBJ1-5; D is perhaps TRBD1 (5 bases). In germline, CDR1 is GTSNPN, CDR2 SVGIG (reference sequence). CDR3 length equals 17 residues. Between the trimmed V and J ends, which lost 0 bases and 2 bases, there was a span of 17 bases. The CDR3: CAWSVPVRQGGNQPQHF. DNA of the CDR3: TGTGCCTGGAGTGTACCGGTTCGTCAGGGCGGCAATCAGCCCCAGCATTTT. The full variable domain, with the rest looked up from reference TRBV30 and TRBJ1-5, is SQTIHQWPATLVQPVGSPLSLECTVEGTSNPNLYWYRQAAGRGLQLLFYSVGIGQISSEVPQNLSASRPQDRQFILSSKKLLLSDSGFYLCAWSVPVRQGGNQPQHFGDGTRLSIL.

This clone was counted once. The chain couples TRBV29-1 to TRBJ2-1, with 13 positions matching TRBD2. V shed 8 bases and J 5 bases; nucleotides not matched to a gene: 6. CDR3 length: 14 amino acids. CDR1 and CDR2 from the germline V gene are SQVTM and ANQGSEA. DNA of the CDR3: TGCAGCACCCGACTAGCGGGAGGCGACAATGAGCAGTTCTTC. Translating it yields CSTRLAGGDNEQFF.

V is TRBV4-3 and J is TRBJ1-5; D unclear. V was shortened by 2 bases and J by 0 bases, with 8 bases between the two germline ends. Germline values: CDR1 LGHNA, CDR2 YSLEER. CDR3 length: 15 residues. In nucleotides, the CDR3 is TGCGCCAGCAGCCAAAGACGGCTTAGCAATCAGCCCCAGCATTTT. Its protein is CASSQRRLSNQPQHF.

The gene calls are TRBV4-2 and TRBJ1-1; the D gene is possibly TRBD1 (5 bases). CDR1 is LGHNA, CDR2 YNFKEQ, per germline. This CDR3 contains 19 residues. Trimming stripped 1 base from V and 0 bases from J, with 21 bases between. CDR3 protein: CASSQARGTSRFMNTEAFF. In DNA, the CDR3 is TGTGCCAGCAGCCAAGCGAGAGGGACTTCGCGGTTTATGAACACTGAAGCTTTCTTT.